The 32 T cell receptor beta chains below all came from one sample that was sequenced in a study of blood T cell repertoires in COVID-19. The repertoire was sequenced with immunoSEQ multiplex PCR; TCRdb's copy has only in-frame clones and lacks some. The data hold 200,000 to 250,000 clones, with 84% observed a single time. The sample taken for sequencing was peripheral blood. The origin of the receptors is a woman over 75 with COVID-19, enrolled during active disease.

The chain combines TRBV24-1 with TRBJ2-5; D gene unclear. Germline V gene sequence: CDR1 KGHDR, CDR2 SFDVKD. V was shortened by 3 bases and J by 8 bases, with 15 bases between the two germline ends. This CDR3 has 14 amino acids. CDR3 coding DNA: TGTGCCACCAGTGATGCCGGGTCCCAAAGAACCCAGTACTTC. This codes for CATSDAGSQRTQYF.

This clone was counted once. The rearrangement links TRBV4-1 to TRBJ1-1; TRBD1 might be the D (5 bases). This CDR3 has 14 residues. V lost 6 bases to trimming and J lost 5 bases, with 16 bases between them. Germline V gene lookup returns CDR1 MGHRA and CDR2 YSYEKL. The CDR3 sequence is CASSFPGLGTEAFF. In nucleotides, the CDR3 is TGCGCCAGCAGTTTCCCGGGACTGGGAACTGAAGCTTTCTTT.

This sequence joins TRBV10-2 and TRBJ2-7; D is possibly TRBD1 (5 bases). V shed 0 bases and J shed 3 bases, with 9 bases lying between them. Germline loops: CDR1 WSHSY, CDR2 SAAADI. This CDR3 comprises 14 residues. The CDR3 is CASSESRGSYEQYF. The CDR3 DNA reads TGCGCCAGCAGTGAGTCAAGGGGCAGCTACGAGCAGTACTTC.

The genes are TRBV7-3 and TRBJ1-2; D ambiguous. The CDR3 has 12 amino acids. CDR1 and CDR2 (germline): SGHTA, FQGTGA. V was cut by 5 bases and J by 8 bases, with 12 bases left in between. In nucleotides, the CDR3 is TGTGCCAGCAGCGAAACCACGCGGGGCTACACCTTC. Translating it yields CASSETTRGYTF.

The chain carries TRBV10-3 and TRBJ2-3; no clear D gene. This CDR3 has 14 residues. V shed 3 bases and J shed 2 bases, with 9 bases lying between them. Germline CDR1 ENHRY, CDR2 SYGVKD. CDR3 protein: CAISDNSYTDTQYF. CDR3 nucleotides: TGTGCCATCAGTGACAACAGCTACACAGATACGCAGTATTTT.

This clone was recorded once. V is TRBV4-2 and J is TRBJ2-2, with D maybe TRBD2 (6 bases). This CDR3 comprises 16 residues. Trimming took 0 bases from V and 6 from J, leaving 14 bases between them. Germline lookup yields CDR1 LGHNA and CDR2 YNFKEQ. The CDR3 nucleotides are TGTGCCAGCAGCCAAGACTGGGGACTGAAGGCCGGGGAGCTGTTTTTT. Translation: CASSQDWGLKAGELFF.

CDR3 protein: CASSLGAGGPYEQYF. The CDR3 DNA reads as TGCGCCAGCAGCTTGGGGGCGGGGGGCCCGTACGAGCAGTACTTC. The rearrangement links TRBV5-1 to TRBJ2-7; 8 bases are a match to TRBD2. The germline V gene has CDR1 SGHRS and CDR2 YFSETQ. There are 15 residues in the CDR3. The trim removed 0 bases at V and 4 bases at J, leaving 6 bases unmatched.

The chain combines TRBV29-1 with TRBJ1-1; the D gene is possibly TRBD1 (5 bases). Per germline, CDR1 SQVTM and CDR2 ANQGSEA. V lost 0 bases and J 7 bases, leaving 12 bases between the germline ends. The CDR3 length is 13 residues. The CDR3, as DNA: TGCAGCGTTGAAGAGGGTAAGGGGCGTGAAGCTTTCTTT. Translated: CSVEEGKGREAFF. The full variable domain, its missing parts supplied by reference TRBV29-1 and TRBJ1-1, is SAVISQKPSRDICQRGTSLTIQCQVDSQVTMMFWYRQQPGQSLTLIATANQGSEATYESGFVIDKFPISRPNLTFSTLTVSNMSPEDSSIYLCSVEEGKGREAFFGQGTRLTVV.

The chain combines TRBV7-2 with TRBJ2-7, with TRBD2 identical over 7 bases. Unmatched junction bases numbered 7, after V lost 5 bases and J lost 6 bases. Germline assignment: CDR1 SGHTA and CDR2 FQGNSA. This CDR3 is built from 13 residues. The CDR3 sequence: CASSARLAGEQYF. CDR3 sequence (DNA): TGTGCCAGCAGCGCCCGACTAGCCGGCGAGCAGTACTTC.

A single count supports this clone. CDR3 region: CASTSNDRLYGYTF. The CDR3 DNA follows: TGTGCCAGCACCTCAAACGACAGGCTCTATGGCTACACCTTC. The gene calls are TRBV6-5 and TRBJ1-2; the D gene is possibly TRBD1 (6 bases). The length of the CDR3 is 14 residues. Germline CDR1 is MNHEY and CDR2 is SVGAGI. The germline V and J ends were trimmed by 7 bases and 4 bases, with 16 bases remaining between them.

CDR3 region: CASSDMTGNTIYF. The CDR3 bases are TGTGCCAGCAGCGACATGACAGGAAACACCATATATTTT. The chain couples TRBV7-3 to TRBJ1-3; no clear D gene. Germline V gene sequence: CDR1 SGHTA, CDR2 FQGTGA. This CDR3 is built from 13 residues. Trimming shortened V by 5 bases and J by 4 bases, and 9 bases separated the two germline ends.

The rearrangement joins TRBV6-6 to TRBJ2-3, with D unresolved. The length of the CDR3 is 12 residues. V was cut by 7 bases and J by 1 base, with 6 bases left in between. Germline V gives CDR1 MNHNY, CDR2 SVGAGI (reference sequence). The CDR3 loop reads CASTRGTDTQYF. DNA for the CDR3: TGTGCCAGCACCCGCGGCACAGATACGCAGTATTTT.

The rearrangement uses TRBV15 and TRBJ1-5; 10 bases map to TRBD1. The CDR3 contains 15 residues. Germline V gene data show CDR1 as LNHNV and CDR2 as YYDKDF (reference sequence). V shed 1 base and J 3 bases; nucleotides not matched to a gene: 0. CDR3 loop: CATSRGQGANQPQHF. The CDR3 DNA follows: TGTGCCACCAGCAGAGGACAGGGGGCCAATCAGCCCCAGCATTTT.

V usage is TRBV28 and J usage is TRBJ1-5; D gene unclear. Germline CDR1 and CDR2: MDHEN and SYDVKM. This CDR3 has 13 amino acids. The V end was cut by 8 bases, the J end by 3 bases, with 11 bases between. CDR3 nucleotide sequence: TGTGCCAGCGGAGGAGAGAACAATCAGCCCCAGCATTTT. As protein: CASGGENNQPQHF.

This rearrangement joins TRBV27 to TRBJ2-7; D might be TRBD2 (6 bases). V was trimmed by 5 bases and J by 12 bases, leaving 17 bases between them. The CDR3 sequence is 12 residues long. Germline V CDR1 and CDR2: MNHEY, SMNVEV (reference sequence). This CDR3 reads CASSAASVAWYF. The CDR3 bases are TGTGCCAGCAGTGCGGCTAGCGTCGCGTGGTACTTC.

V usage is TRBV10-3 and J usage is TRBJ1-4, with TRBD1 as a possible D gene (5 bases). Germline loops: CDR1 ENHRY, CDR2 SYGVKD. This CDR3 is built from 13 residues. The germline V and J ends were trimmed by 4 bases and 8 bases, with 11 bases remaining between them. CDR3 sequence: CAISVPGGEKLFF. For the CDR3, the DNA is TGTGCCATCAGTGTTCCTGGGGGGGAAAAACTGTTTTTT.

This clone came up once. The chain combines TRBV24-1 with TRBJ2-5; the match to TRBD2 covers 8 bases. The CDR3 spans 19 residues. The ends lost 3 bases at V and 0 bases at J; junction bases unmatched: 14. The V gene's germline CDR1 is KGHDR and CDR2 SFDVKD. CDR3 bases: TGTGCCACCAGTGATCCCACTAGCGGCAGTCCCCGGGACCAAGAGACCCAGTACTTC. Amino acid sequence: CATSDPTSGSPRDQETQYF.

This clone was counted a single time. The chain links TRBV5-1 to TRBJ2-2, with 7 bases fitting TRBD2. Germline loops: CDR1 SGHRS, CDR2 YFSETQ. V lost 2 bases and J lost 4; bases outside the gene matches: 5. The length of the CDR3 is 15 residues. The CDR3 DNA reads as TGCGCCAGCAGCTTAGCGGGACCGCGCACCGGGGAGCTGTTTTTT. Translation gives CASSLAGPRTGELFF.

This chain connects TRBV7-8 to TRBJ1-1; possible D gene TRBD1, 6 bases. The germline CDR1 and CDR2 sequences are SGHVS and FQNEAQ. The CDR3 length is 13 residues. V dropped 1 base and J dropped 11 bases, with 14 bases sitting between them. CDR3 DNA: TGTGCCAGCAGCTTAGGCAGGGGAGAATTGGCTTTCTTT. Its translation is CASSLGRGELAFF.

The V gene is TRBV5-1, the J gene TRBJ2-1, with D possibly TRBD2 on 5 matching bases. The V gene's germline CDR1 is SGHRS and CDR2 YFSETQ. Trimming took off 7 bases at V and 5 bases at J, with 19 bases between the two ends. The length of the CDR3 is 15 residues. The CDR3 DNA follows: TGCGCCAGCGCTTATTGGAGGATAGACGACAATGAGCAGTTCTTC. Protein sequence: CASAYWRIDDNEQFF. Combining the CDR3 with reference TRBV5-1 and TRBJ2-1 gives the whole variable domain KAGVTQTPRYLIKTRGQQVTLSCSPISGHRSVSWYQQTPGQGLQFLFEYFSETQRNKGNFPGRFSGRQFSNSRSEMNVSTLELGDSALYLCASAYWRIDDNEQFFGPGTRLTVL.

V usage is TRBV7-9 and J usage is TRBJ1-2; TRBD1 agrees at 8 bases. The CDR3 runs to 13 residues. The ends lost 1 base at V and 9 bases at J; junction bases unmatched: 4. Germline loops: CDR1 SEHNR, CDR2 FQNEAQ (reference sequence). CDR3 sequence (DNA): TGTGCCAGCAGCTTAGGGGGGGACAGGAGCTACACCTTC. Residues: CASSLGGDRSYTF.

J is TRBJ2-7 and V is TRBV19; D is ambiguous. CDR1 and CDR2 (germline): LNHDA, SQIVND (reference sequence). V was shortened by 3 bases and J by 4 bases, with 13 bases between the two germline ends. This CDR3 comprises 14 residues. The DNA for the CDR3 is TGTGCCAGTAGTATTGGAGATAGTAGGTACGAGCAGTACTTC. This gives the protein CASSIGDSRYEQYF.

The chain uses TRBV3-1 (or the pseudogene TRBV3-2) and TRBJ2-5; TRBD1 matches at 9 bases. The CDR3 is 13 residues long. Germline V gene sequence: CDR1 LGHDT, CDR2 YNNKEL (reference sequence). V lost 6 bases to trimming and J lost 5 bases; unmatched junction nucleotides: 4. The CDR3 region has the DNA TGTGCCAGCAGGTACAGGGGGCAGGAGACCCAGTACTTC. Its translation: CASRYRGQETQYF.

This clone was counted only a few times. The V and J genes are TRBV5-1 and TRBJ1-4; 10 bases are shared with TRBD1. Germline V lookup: CDR1 SGHRS, CDR2 YFSETQ. This CDR3 has 13 amino acids. V dropped 5 bases and J dropped 7; count of bases not matched to a gene: 2. The CDR3 sequence: CASSRQGAEKLFF. Written as DNA, the CDR3 is TGCGCCAGCAGTCGACAGGGGGCTGAAAAACTGTTTTTT.

The gene calls are TRBV18 and TRBJ1-1, with TRBD1 as a possible D gene (6 bases). The CDR3 totals 14 residues. Trimming removed 4 bases at V and 6 bases at J, with 15 bases between. CDR1 is KGHSH and CDR2 is LQKENI in the germline V gene. In DNA, the CDR3 is TGTGCCAGCTCACAGTCAGGGGCGGCGTCTGAAGCTTTCTTT. Translation gives CASSQSGAASEAFF.

The chain uses TRBV10-1 and TRBJ1-1; TRBD1 agrees at 8 bases. J was trimmed by 4 bases and V by 3 bases; bases with no gene match: 10. The V gene's germline CDR1 is WNHNN and CDR2 SYGVQD (reference sequence). The CDR3 extends over 16 amino acids. As DNA, the CDR3 is TGCGCCAGCAGTGACAGGGGGCGAAGACGGACCACTGAAGCTTTCTTT. Its protein product is CASSDRGRRRTTEAFF.

This clone was picked up a small number of times. The CDR3 reads CASSVRGQGPYEQYF. In nucleotides, the CDR3 is TGTGCCAGCAGCGTCAGGGGGCAGGGACCCTACGAGCAGTACTTC. The chain is built from TRBV5-5 and TRBJ2-7, with 8 bases matching TRBD1. The trim removed 4 bases at V and 2 bases at J, leaving 8 bases unmatched. CDR1 and CDR2 from the germline V gene are SGHKS and YYEKEE (reference sequence). The CDR3 consists of 15 residues.

The rearrangement joins TRBV10-1 to TRBJ1-1, with D uncertain. Trimming removed 5 bases at V and 1 base at J, with 14 bases between. The CDR3 is 15 residues long. Germline-derived CDR1 and CDR2 are WNHNN and SYGVQD (reference sequence). DNA for the CDR3: TGCGCCAGCAGTCACCCCGGGAGCCAGAACACTGAAGCTTTCTTT. This gives the protein CASSHPGSQNTEAFF.

The chain has TRBV7-9 and TRBJ1-4; 7 bases are shared with TRBD1. Germline V gene sequence: CDR1 SEHNR, CDR2 FQNEAQ (reference sequence). The J segment lost 11 bases and the V segment lost 7 bases, leaving 13 bases of the junction unmatched. The CDR3 totals 14 residues. The CDR3 sequence is CASTLLTGKEKLFF. DNA of the CDR3: TGTGCCAGCACCTTGCTGACAGGGAAGGAGAAACTGTTTTTT.

The J gene is TRBJ1-5, the V gene TRBV2; D may be TRBD1 (6 bases). Germline V gene lookup returns CDR1 SNHLY and CDR2 FYNNEI. The V gene lost 6 bases and the J gene lost 3 bases, with 12 bases spanning the gap. This CDR3 is 14 amino acids long. The CDR3 nucleotides are TGTGCCAGCAGCCCGGACAGCTACAATCAGCCCCAGCATTTT. Translating it yields CASSPDSYNQPQHF. Combining the CDR3 with reference TRBV2 and TRBJ1-5 gives the whole variable domain EPEVTQTPSHQVTQMGQEVILRCVPISNHLYFYWYRQILGQKVEFLVSFYNNEISEKSEIFDDQFSVERPDGSNFTLKIRSTKLEDSAMYFCASSPDSYNQPQHFGDGTRLSIL.

This chain links TRBV3-1 (or the pseudogene TRBV3-2) with TRBJ2-2, with a weak D call TRBD1 (5 bases). Germline CDR1 LGHDT, CDR2 YNNKEL (reference sequence). V lost 7 bases, J lost 3 bases, and 12 bases lay in between. This CDR3 is 14 amino acids long. For the CDR3, the DNA is TGTGCCAGCAACCCAACAGGTTACACCGGGGAGCTGTTTTTT. Protein: CASNPTGYTGELFF.

The chain links TRBV6-5 to TRBJ1-1; D remains unclear. The V end was cut by 6 bases, the J end by 2 bases, with 10 bases between. Germline lookup yields CDR1 MNHEY and CDR2 SVGAGI. The CDR3 has 13 amino acids. The CDR3 loop is CASREGPNTEAFF. The CDR3 DNA is TGTGCCAGCAGAGAGGGTCCTAACACTGAAGCTTTCTTT.